This T cell receptor beta chain was observed in a study of T cell responses to AZD1222 COVID-19 vaccine. Study-wide results and limits: Baseline antibody screening turned up just five to seven seropositive AZD1222 recipients. Unmutated variant regions are reportedly targeted by nearly half of spike-specific TCRs.

As concerns this clone: What it binds is unknown.

CDR3 length: 14 residues. Looked up from germline, CDR1 is KGHDR and CDR2 is SFDVKD. V shed 4 bases and J shed 3 bases, with 11 bases lying between them. Sequencing was performed with immunoSEQ multiplex PCR; in TCRdb, only in-frame clones are kept and a portion is missing. The sample holds under 150,000 clones, 88% seen once. The material was peripheral blood, obtained on day 0 of MenACWY control vaccination. This TCR was recovered from an adult in good health. The chain uses TRBV24-1 and TRBJ2-5; D is perhaps TRBD2 (6 bases). CDR3 sequence reads: CATSERDFKETQYF. The CDR3 bases are TGTGCCACCAGTGAAAGGGACTTTAAAGAGACCCAGTACTTC.